This TCR beta chain was sequenced for a study of tumor and adjacent non-tumor tissue in lung cancer. A modified ARM-PCR protocol with three rounds of nested PCR amplified TCRbeta. TCRdb fed the multiplex PCR reads into MiXCR, producing one record per CDR3 protein. This sample carries about 75,000 distinct CDR3 sequences, around two thirds of them seen once, and the ten largest clones take roughly a quarter. CDR3 length equals 11 residues. Germline loops: CDR1 SQVTM, CDR2 ANQGSEA. The template was RNA from unsorted bulk tissue. This non-tumor lung sample came from over 3 cm beyond the tumor edge. The sequence was collected from a woman in her fifties or sixties with non-small cell lung cancer. The V gene is TRBV29-1, the J gene TRBJ2-1, with D uncertain. The end of the DNA fits TRBJ2-7 better, so the J call may be wrong. The sequenced sample consisted of distant non-tumor lung tissue. This CDR3 is CSVIRDNEQYF. CDR3 nucleotide sequence: TGCAGCGTTATCAGAGACAATGAGCAGTACTTC.